One and the same sample provided the 23 T cell receptor beta chains below, sequenced in a study of type 1 regulatory T cells. Via MiXCR, TCRdb re-called the reads, giving one row per CDR3 protein. The sample yields approximately 100,000 distinct CDR3 sequences, less than 40% seen once. Input material: CD4+ T cells, either the whole sample or a sorted fraction (not recorded which). These receptors were collected from a human donor in good health.

CDR3: CSARRPIMGIAETQYF. CDR3 in DNA: TGCAGTGCTAGAAGGCCCATTATGGGGATAGCGGAGACCCAGTACTTC. The chain has TRBV20-1 and TRBJ2-5, with D possibly being TRBD2 (5 bases). The V end was cut by 2 bases, the J end by 5 bases, with 21 bases between. The V gene's germline CDR1 is DFQATT and CDR2 SNEGSKA (reference sequence). The CDR3 totals 16 residues.

The rearrangement joins TRBV20-1 to TRBJ2-5, with 8 bases matching TRBD2. The length of the CDR3 is 14 residues. Germline values: CDR1 DFQATT, CDR2 SNEGSKA (reference sequence). V shed 2 bases and J 3 bases; nucleotides not matched to a gene: 5. The CDR3 DNA follows: TGCAGTGCTAGAACCGGGAGGGCCGAAGAGACCCAGTACTTC. Amino acid sequence: CSARTGRAEETQYF.

This chain joins TRBV20-1 and TRBJ1-2, with D hard to call. Germline-derived CDR1 and CDR2 are DFQATT and SNEGSKA (reference sequence). With 1 base removed from V and 0 bases from J, the gap between germline ends came to 12 bases. This CDR3 has 15 amino acids. Here the CDR3 reads CSARGGEGTNYGYTF. CDR3 in DNA: TGCAGTGCTAGAGGGGGTGAGGGAACTAACTATGGCTACACCTTC.

In its sample, this clonotype was seen many times. This rearrangement joins TRBV20-1 to TRBJ2-3, with 9 bases matching TRBD2. Germline-derived CDR1 and CDR2 are DFQATT and SNEGSKA (reference sequence). The CDR3 has 14 amino acids. The V and J ends lost 6 bases and 3 bases, in that order; junction bases with no gene match: 7. The CDR3 loop is CSAPGLAKTDTQYF. The CDR3 DNA reads TGCAGTGCACCGGGACTAGCTAAAACAGATACGCAGTATTTT.

The chain recombines TRBV3-1 with TRBJ2-7; 9 positions match TRBD2. The CDR3 runs to 14 residues. The trim removed 4 bases at V and 5 bases at J, leaving 6 bases unmatched. CDR1 and CDR2 (germline): LGHDT, YNNKEL (reference sequence). The CDR3 DNA sequence: TGTGCCAGCAGCCGGTCCCTAGCGGGAAACGAGCAGTACTTC. It is translated as CASSRSLAGNEQYF.

Only a few counts were recorded for this clonotype. The genes are TRBV5-1 and TRBJ1-2; D not resolved. This CDR3 contains 13 residues. V dropped 0 bases and J dropped 7 bases, with 10 bases sitting between them. Germline loops: CDR1 SGHRS, CDR2 YFSETQ. This chain's CDR3 is CASSLGSNLGYTF. In nucleotides, the CDR3 is TGCGCCAGCAGCTTGGGGTCCAATCTTGGCTACACCTTC.

This clonotype was found a few times. The rearrangement links TRBV12-3 or TRBV12-4 to TRBJ2-3; D is undetermined. This CDR3 region has 14 residues. Trimming took off 1 base at V and 1 base at J, with 6 bases between the two ends. The CDR3 DNA sequence: TGTGCCAGCAGTTTAGGTTTGGGCACAGATACGCAGTATTTT. Translation: CASSLGLGTDTQYF.

V and J are TRBV6-5 and TRBJ1-2, with D hard to call. The CDR3 sequence is 11 residues long. Germline values: CDR1 MNHEY, CDR2 SVGAGI. Trimming took off 11 bases at V and 2 bases at J, with 9 bases between the two ends. The CDR3 DNA sequence: TGTGCCGTCAAGTCCAACTATGGCTACACCTTC. This codes for CAVKSNYGYTF.

There are a few counts of this clonotype. The V gene is TRBV7-9, the J gene TRBJ1-2; D perhaps matches TRBD1 (5 bases). The CDR3 totals 15 residues. V gave up 5 bases and J gave up 6 bases, with 19 bases separating them. Germline V lookup: CDR1 SEHNR, CDR2 FQNEAQ (reference sequence). The CDR3 loop is CASSTHRSSGDGYTF. The CDR3 coding sequence is TGTGCCAGCAGCACGCACAGGTCGTCGGGAGATGGCTACACCTTC.

This chain joins TRBV2 and TRBJ1-1; D is unresolved. CDR1 and CDR2 from the germline V gene are SNHLY and FYNNEI. The length of the CDR3 is 13 residues. V was trimmed by 6 bases and J by 3 bases, leaving 11 bases between them. For the CDR3, the DNA is TGTGCCAGCAGAATCGAGGTGGACACTGAAGCTTTCTTT. It is translated as CASRIEVDTEAFF.

V gene TRBV28 combines with J gene TRBJ2-5, with 7 bases lining up with TRBD2. This CDR3 has 15 residues. With V trimmed by 4 bases and J by 2 bases, 7 bases remained unmatched. Germline values: CDR1 MDHEN, CDR2 SYDVKM. The CDR3 sequence: CASSSPAGEQETQYF. CDR3 sequence (DNA): TGTGCCAGCAGTTCGCCGGCGGGGGAACAAGAGACCCAGTACTTC.

The chain carries TRBV5-1 and TRBJ2-1; 9 nucleotides line up with TRBD2. The CDR3 runs 16 residues. Germline V CDR1 and CDR2: SGHRS, YFSETQ. J gave up 7 bases and V 0 bases, and 8 bases lay outside the gene matches. CDR3 nucleotides: TGCGCCAGCAGCTTGGTCTTAGGGACTAGCCTTAATGAGCAGTTCTTC. This codes for CASSLVLGTSLNEQFF.

Only a few counts were recorded for this clonotype. The V and J genes are TRBV10-3 and TRBJ2-2; TRBD2 matches at 13 bases. This CDR3 is 16 amino acids long. V trimming: 3 bases; J trimming: 4 bases; junction bases outside the gene matches: 2. Per the germline V gene, CDR1 is ENHRY and CDR2 is SYGVKD. The CDR3 sequence is CAISERTSGSTGELFF. CDR3 nucleotide sequence: TGTGCCATCAGTGAAAGGACTAGCGGGAGCACCGGGGAGCTGTTTTTT.

The rearrangement links TRBV10-3 to TRBJ2-7; 9 bases align to TRBD1. This CDR3 is 16 amino acids long. Looked up from germline, CDR1 is ENHRY and CDR2 is SYGVKD. V lost 0 bases to trimming and J lost 2 bases; unmatched junction nucleotides: 5. The CDR3 sequence is CAISESPGQGTYEQYF. As DNA, the CDR3 is TGTGCCATCAGTGAGTCCCCGGGACAGGGAACCTACGAGCAGTACTTC.

This chain's CDR3 is CASSDNTGELFF. The CDR3 region has the DNA TGCGCCAGCAGCGATAACACCGGGGAGCTGTTTTTT. The chain is built from TRBV5-1 and TRBJ2-2, with D hard to call. CDR3 length equals 12 residues. Germline assignment: CDR1 SGHRS and CDR2 YFSETQ. Trimming shortened V by 4 bases and J by 2 bases, and 3 bases separated the two germline ends.

The chain is built from TRBV20-1 and TRBJ2-5; D unclear. Looked up from germline, CDR1 is DFQATT and CDR2 is SNEGSKA (reference sequence). There are 12 residues in the CDR3. The CDR3 region is CSAPAHQETQYF. In nucleotides, the CDR3 is TGCAGCGCACCAGCCCACCAAGAGACCCAGTACTTC.

This clonotype turned up a few times. For the CDR3, the DNA is TGTGCCTGTAACCGGGGGGGGGCCTACGAGCAGTACTTC. This encodes CACNRGGAYEQYF. The V and J genes are TRBV6-2 or TRBV6-3 and TRBJ2-7; 8 bases map to TRBD2. The CDR3 runs 13 residues. The germline CDR1 and CDR2 sequences are MNHEY and SVGEGT. V dropped 11 bases and J dropped 2; count of bases not matched to a gene: 8.

This clonotype was detected only a few times. The rearrangement joins TRBV7-3 to TRBJ2-2, with TRBD1 as a possible D gene (5 bases). V was pared by 6 bases and J by 1 base, with 12 bases between. The CDR3 contains 15 residues. CDR1 and CDR2 from the germline V gene are SGHTA and FQGTGA. CDR3 nucleotides: TGTGCCAGCAGTGGGGCGGCACGGAACACCGGGGAGCTGTTTTTT. This encodes CASSGAARNTGELFF.

This chain links TRBV21-1 with TRBJ2-7; the table's D call, TRBD1, was not checked against the DNA. TRBV21-1 corresponds to a pseudogene. The CDR3 has 23 amino acids. The CDR3 sequence is CASSKALAGEVGLDGLAPYEQYF. The CDR3, as DNA: TGTGCCAGCAGCAAAGCGTTGGCAGGGGAGGTGGGTCTGGATGGGCTAGCGCCCTACGAGCAGTACTTC.

The chain uses TRBV4-1 and TRBJ2-1; D remains ambiguous. Germline assignment: CDR1 MGHRA and CDR2 YSYEKL. The germline V and J ends were trimmed by 0 bases and 8 bases, with 5 bases remaining between them. The CDR3 consists of 12 residues. Written as DNA, the CDR3 is TGCGCCAGCAGCCAAGAGGTGGATGAGCAGTTCTTC. Protein product: CASSQEVDEQFF.

This clonotype has only a few counts. This sequence joins TRBV15 and TRBJ2-1; D is undetermined. The CDR3 runs to 15 residues. With 7 bases removed from V and 0 bases from J, the gap between germline ends came to 13 bases. The V gene's germline CDR1 is LNHNV and CDR2 YYDKDF (reference sequence). This CDR3 reads CATIGGTYSYNEQFF. Here the CDR3 DNA reads TGTGCCACCATCGGCGGCACTTACTCCTACAATGAGCAGTTCTTC.

In regard to this clonotype: A much larger clone lies a single base off, so this may be a read error. This chain links TRBV20-1 with TRBJ2-1, with 11 bases identical to TRBD2. The V and J ends lost 5 bases and 12 bases, in that order; junction bases with no gene match: 15. Germline CDR1 reads DFQATT; CDR2 reads SNEGSKA (reference sequence). The CDR3 length is 15 residues. The CDR3 DNA is TGCAGTGCTTTAGATATGGGACTAGCGGAAGGATCGCAGTTCTTC. Translation gives CSALDMGLAEGSQFF.

This clonotype was seen a few times. The V gene is TRBV7-2, the J gene TRBJ2-4; D unclear. This CDR3 contains 17 residues. Germline lookup yields CDR1 SGHTA and CDR2 FQGNSA. V was shortened by 4 bases and J by 0 bases, with 16 bases between the two germline ends. CDR3 nucleotide sequence: TGTGCCAGCAGCTACCCGCCCGGGTTACGAGCCAAAAACATTCAGTACTTC. It codes for CASSYPPGLRAKNIQYF.